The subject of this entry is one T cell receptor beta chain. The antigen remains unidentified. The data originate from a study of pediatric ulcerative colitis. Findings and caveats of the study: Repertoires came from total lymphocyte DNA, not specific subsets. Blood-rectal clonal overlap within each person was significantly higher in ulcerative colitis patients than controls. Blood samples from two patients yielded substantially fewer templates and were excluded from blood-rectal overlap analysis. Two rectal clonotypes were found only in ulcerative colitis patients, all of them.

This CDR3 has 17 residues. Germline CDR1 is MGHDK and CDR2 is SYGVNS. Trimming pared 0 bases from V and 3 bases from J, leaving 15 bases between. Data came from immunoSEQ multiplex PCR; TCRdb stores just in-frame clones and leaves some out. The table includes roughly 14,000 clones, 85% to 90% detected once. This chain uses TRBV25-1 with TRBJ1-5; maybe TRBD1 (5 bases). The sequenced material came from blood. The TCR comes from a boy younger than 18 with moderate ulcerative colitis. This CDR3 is CASSEYTGPGFNQPQHF. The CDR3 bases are TGTGCCAGCAGTGAATATACTGGGCCAGGGTTCAATCAGCCCCAGCATTTT.